Listed here are 15 T cell receptor beta chains from one sample, sequenced in a study of blood T cell repertoires in COVID-19 (TCRdb year 2020). The method behind the library was the immunoSEQ multiplex PCR assay. Held by TCRdb, this immuneACCESS table contains in-frame sequences only and omits some clones. Under half of the omission traces to an unresolved V gene where checked; the cause of the rest is unknown. In all, the sample holds some 110,000 clones, and 80% to 90% of those were seen once. The ten largest make up 7.9% of the sample. Sequenced sample: peripheral blood. The origin of the receptors is a man in his 70s who had recovered from COVID-19.

The chain combines TRBV29-1 with TRBJ1-2; 10 nucleotides agree with TRBD1. CDR3 length equals 13 residues. V dropped 6 bases and J dropped 2; count of bases not matched to a gene: 3. Germline values: CDR1 SQVTM, CDR2 ANQGSEA. The CDR3 loop is CSVGQGLNYGYTF. The CDR3 nucleotides are TGCAGCGTGGGACAGGGGTTAAACTATGGCTACACCTTC.

This chain connects TRBV28 to TRBJ1-4; the D is unclear. V shed 1 base and J shed 3 bases, with 9 bases lying between them. Germline loops: CDR1 MDHEN, CDR2 SYDVKM. This CDR3 region has 15 residues. Here the CDR3 DNA reads TGTGCCAGCAGTTTATACCGGTTAGCTAATGAAAAACTGTTTTTT. This sequence encodes CASSLYRLANEKLFF. Together with reference TRBV28 and TRBJ1-4, the CDR3 gives the full variable domain: DVKVTQSSRYLVKRTGEKVFLECVQDMDHENMFWYRQDPGLGLRLIYFSYDVKMKEKGDIPEGYSVSREKKERFSLILESASTNQTSMYLCASSLYRLANEKLFFGSGTQLSVL.

This clone was seen a single time. Here the CDR3 reads CASSTGELYTEAFF. The CDR3 coding sequence is TGTGCCAGCAGCACGGGGGAGTTGTACACTGAAGCTTTCTTT. The chain employs TRBV7-2 and TRBJ1-1; perhaps TRBD1 as D (5 bases). This CDR3 is 14 amino acids long. Germline V gene data show CDR1 as SGHTA and CDR2 as FQGNSA. Trimming shortened V by 5 bases and J by 3 bases, and 13 bases separated the two germline ends.

The chain couples TRBV6-2 or TRBV6-3 to TRBJ1-6; tentative D call: TRBD1 (6 bases). The CDR3 totals 13 residues. Germline assignment: CDR1 MNHEY and CDR2 SVGEGT. Trimming took off 2 bases at V and 9 bases at J, with 8 bases between the two ends. The CDR3 sequence is CASSYQGPSPLHF. CDR3 coding DNA: TGTGCCAGCAGTTACCAGGGGCCTTCACCCCTCCACTTT.

The CDR3 coding sequence is TGTGCCAGCAGCCAAGGAACACTAGCGGGAAGGATAGATACGCAGTATTTT. This sequence encodes CASSQGTLAGRIDTQYF. The chain uses TRBV4-2 and TRBJ2-3, with TRBD2 matching over 10 bases. The V gene's germline CDR1 is LGHNA and CDR2 YNFKEQ. J lost 5 bases, V lost 1 base, and 9 bases had no gene match. This CDR3 spans 17 amino acids.

The genes are TRBV7-9 and TRBJ2-4, with a weak D call TRBD1 (5 bases). Per the germline V gene, CDR1 is SEHNR and CDR2 is FQNEAQ (reference sequence). V was clipped by 2 bases and J by 4 bases, with 9 bases between them. This CDR3 region has 14 residues. CDR3 sequence reads: CASSLRQSKNIQYF. As DNA, the CDR3 is TGTGCCAGCAGCTTAAGACAGTCTAAAAACATTCAGTACTTC.

This clone was seen just once. The chain links TRBV18 to TRBJ1-5; 7 bases fit TRBD1. After removal of 2 bases from V and 3 bases from J, the junction contained 1 base not matched to a gene. Germline V CDR1 and CDR2: KGHSH, LQKENI. The CDR3 runs to 14 residues. DNA of the CDR3: TGTGCCAGCTCACCAGGGACAGTCAATCAGCCCCAGCATTTT. This sequence encodes CASSPGTVNQPQHF.

This chain connects TRBV4-3 to TRBJ2-7; TRBD2 agrees at 8 bases. The V gene's germline CDR1 is LGHNA and CDR2 YSLEER. The CDR3 runs 15 residues. J lost 6 bases, V lost 0 bases, and 7 bases had no gene match. CDR3 DNA: TGCGCCAGCAGCCAAGATCCGGGACTAGGTCTCGAGCAGTACTTC. It yields the protein CASSQDPGLGLEQYF.

V is TRBV5-4 and J is TRBJ2-5; D is possibly TRBD1 (5 bases). The CDR3 spans 15 residues. V dropped 0 bases and J dropped 5 bases, with 14 bases sitting between them. Looked up from germline, CDR1 is SGHNT and CDR2 is YYREEE (reference sequence). This CDR3 is CASSLGRRGRETQYF. DNA of the CDR3: TGTGCCAGCAGCTTGGGCCGTAGGGGTAGGGAGACCCAGTACTTC.

The V call is TRBV5-1, the J call TRBJ2-1; 7 nucleotides line up with TRBD2. In germline, CDR1 is SGHRS, CDR2 YFSETQ. This CDR3 region has 15 residues. V was clipped by 1 base and J by 2 bases; unmatched bases: 3. Here the CDR3 DNA reads TGCGCCAGCAGCTTGACTAGCGCTACCTACAATGAGCAGTTCTTC. This translates into CASSLTSATYNEQFF.

V usage is TRBV20-1 and J usage is TRBJ2-3, with 7 bases lining up with TRBD2. The CDR3 is made up of 13 amino acids. Germline-derived CDR1 and CDR2 are DFQATT and SNEGSKA (reference sequence). V shed 3 bases and J 4 bases; nucleotides not matched to a gene: 4. CDR3 residues: CSASLAGADTQYF. CDR3 DNA sequence: TGCAGTGCTAGTCTCGCGGGGGCAGATACGCAGTATTTT.

The chain uses TRBV6-5 and TRBJ2-1; TRBD2 aligns across 7 bases. Germline trimming cut 8 bases from V and 2 bases from J; bases unmatched to any gene: 6. CDR3 length: 14 residues. CDR1 and CDR2 (germline): MNHEY, SVGAGI. The DNA for the CDR3 is TGTGCCAGCTCCAGCGGGATCCCCTACAATGAGCAGTTCTTC. The encoded protein is CASSSGIPYNEQFF.

The chain is built from TRBV7-8 and TRBJ1-4, with 10 bases fitting TRBD1. CDR3 length: 15 residues. The J segment lost 10 bases and the V segment lost 5 bases, leaving 10 bases of the junction unmatched. Germline loops: CDR1 SGHVS, CDR2 FQNEAQ. CDR3 coding DNA: TGTGCCAGCAGCACCCGGGACAGGGGTACGGGAAAACTGTTTTTT. Its translation is CASSTRDRGTGKLFF.

V is TRBV6-1 and J is TRBJ1-1; TRBD1 agrees at 7 bases. The germline CDR1 and CDR2 sequences are MNHNS and SASEGT. J lost 4 bases, V lost 6 bases, and 14 bases had no gene match. The CDR3 runs 16 residues. CDR3 region: CASSENRGAGPTEAFF. The CDR3 bases are TGTGCCAGCAGCGAAAACAGGGGCGCAGGGCCCACTGAAGCTTTCTTT.

This rearrangement joins TRBV11-2 to TRBJ1-1; 7 bases align to TRBD1. Trimming took 5 bases from V and 9 from J; bases not matched to a gene: 6. Germline V CDR1 and CDR2: SGHAT, FQNNGV. This CDR3 is 12 amino acids long. In DNA, the CDR3 is TGTGCCAGCAGCCCGGGACAGACGAAAGCTTTCTTT. Amino acids: CASSPGQTKAFF.